The clone carrying this T cell receptor beta chain was seen more than once but under ten times. Its antigen is still unknown. The CDR3 spans 17 residues. The ends were cut back, 2 bases at V and 0 bases at J, with 18 bases in the middle. Germline V CDR1 and CDR2: SGHRS, YFSETQ. These data are taken from a study of cytotoxic CD8 clonotypes in ibrutinib-treated CLL. For the study at large: The subjects consisted of about 10 relapsed/refractory and fewer than 16 treatment-naive individuals, with 17 to 18 IGHV unmutated.

Study outcomes and limitations: Clonotypes that were public were uncommon, and they contracted or stayed stable on treatment. Sampling of sustained-remission and progressing patients occurred at differing times.

TCRdb's table, derived via immunoSEQ multiplex PCR, lists solely in-frame clones and lacks some. The sample has tens of thousands of clones, about 86% seen once. The sample in question was PBMCs, obtained before ibrutinib treatment. The TCR originated in a human donor with chronic lymphocytic leukemia. The chain carries TRBV5-1 and TRBJ2-7; tentatively, D is TRBD2 (6 bases). The CDR3 loop reads CASSLPIGGKSSYEQYF. The DNA of the CDR3 is TGCGCCAGCAGCTTACCTATTGGAGGGAAAAGCTCCTACGAGCAGTACTTC.